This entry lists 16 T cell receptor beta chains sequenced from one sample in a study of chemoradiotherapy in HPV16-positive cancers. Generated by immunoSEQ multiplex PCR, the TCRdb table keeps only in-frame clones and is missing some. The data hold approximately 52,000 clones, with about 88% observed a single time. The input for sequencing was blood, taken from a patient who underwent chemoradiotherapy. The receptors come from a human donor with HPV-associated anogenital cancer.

Here the CDR3 DNA reads TGTGCCAGCAGCTTGCCTACAGGGCGGGGAGAAGCTTTCTTT. This sequence encodes CASSLPTGRGEAFF. The chain joins TRBV7-8 to TRBJ1-1; a possible D gene is TRBD1 (6 bases). Germline loops: CDR1 SGHVS, CDR2 FQNEAQ. V was clipped by 3 bases and J by 8 bases, with 16 bases between them. This CDR3 is built from 14 residues. The full variable domain, completed using reference TRBV7-8 and TRBJ1-1, is GAGVSQSPRYKVAKRGQDVALRCDPISGHVSLFWYQQALGQGPEFLTYFQNEAQLDKSGLPSDRFFAERPEGSVSTLKIQRTQQEDSAVYLCASSLPTGRGEAFFGQGTRLTVV.

The CDR3 loop is CAWSDRANYGYTF. As DNA, the CDR3 is TGTGCCTGGAGCGACCGCGCTAACTATGGCTACACCTTC. The V and J genes are TRBV30 and TRBJ1-2; no reliable D call. V was cut by 3 bases and J by 0 bases, with 8 bases left in between. Germline V CDR1 and CDR2: GTSNPN, SVGIG (reference sequence). CDR3 length equals 13 residues. Full variable domain (outside the CDR3, taken from reference TRBV30 and TRBJ1-2): SQTIHQWPATLVQPVGSPLSLECTVEGTSNPNLYWYRQAAGRGLQLLFYSVGIGQISSEVPQNLSASRPQDRQFILSSKKLLLSDSGFYLCAWSDRANYGYTFGSGTRLTVV.

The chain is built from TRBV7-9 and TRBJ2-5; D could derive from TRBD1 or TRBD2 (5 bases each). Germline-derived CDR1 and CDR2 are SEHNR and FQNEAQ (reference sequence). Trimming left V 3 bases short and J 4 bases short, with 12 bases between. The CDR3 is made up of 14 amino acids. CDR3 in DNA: TGTGCCAGCAGCTTTGGCAGGGAGTCAGAGACCCAGTACTTC. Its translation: CASSFGRESETQYF.

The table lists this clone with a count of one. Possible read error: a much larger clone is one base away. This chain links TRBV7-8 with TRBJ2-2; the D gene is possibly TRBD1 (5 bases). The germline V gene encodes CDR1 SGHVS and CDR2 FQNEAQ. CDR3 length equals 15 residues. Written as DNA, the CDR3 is TGTGCCAGCAGCTTACTGCAGGGTCCCACCTGGGAGCTGTTTTTT. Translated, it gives CASSLLQGPTWELFF.

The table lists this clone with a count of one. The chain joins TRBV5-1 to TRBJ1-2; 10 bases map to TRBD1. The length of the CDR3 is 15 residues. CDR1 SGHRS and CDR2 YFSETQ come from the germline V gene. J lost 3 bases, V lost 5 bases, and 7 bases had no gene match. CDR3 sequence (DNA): TGCGCCAGCAGTATAACCGGGACAGGGGACTATGGCTACACCTTC. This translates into CASSITGTGDYGYTF.

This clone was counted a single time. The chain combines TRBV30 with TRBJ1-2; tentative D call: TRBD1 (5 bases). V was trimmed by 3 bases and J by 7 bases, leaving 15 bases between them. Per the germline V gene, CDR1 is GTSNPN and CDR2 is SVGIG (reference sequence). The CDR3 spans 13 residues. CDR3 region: CAWRTPGTFGYTF. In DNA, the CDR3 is TGTGCCTGGAGAACCCCCGGGACCTTTGGCTACACCTTC. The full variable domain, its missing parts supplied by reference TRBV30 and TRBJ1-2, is SQTIHQWPATLVQPVGSPLSLECTVEGTSNPNLYWYRQAAGRGLQLLFYSVGIGQISSEVPQNLSASRPQDRQFILSSKKLLLSDSGFYLCAWRTPGTFGYTFGSGTRLTVV.

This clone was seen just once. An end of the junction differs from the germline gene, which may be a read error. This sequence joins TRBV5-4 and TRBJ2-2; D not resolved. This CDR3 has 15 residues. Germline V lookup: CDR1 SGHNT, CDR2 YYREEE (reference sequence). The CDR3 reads CASTNRTFNTEELFF. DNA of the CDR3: TGTGCCAGCACCAATAGAACATTTAACACCGAGGAGCTGTTTTTT.

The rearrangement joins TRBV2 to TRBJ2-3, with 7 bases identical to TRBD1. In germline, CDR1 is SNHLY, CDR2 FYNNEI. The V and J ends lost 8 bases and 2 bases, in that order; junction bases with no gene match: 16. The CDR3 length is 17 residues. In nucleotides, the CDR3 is TGTGCCAGCGGTTTCCCACAGGGGAAGGGGCCCACAGATACGCAGTATTTT. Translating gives CASGFPQGKGPTDTQYF.

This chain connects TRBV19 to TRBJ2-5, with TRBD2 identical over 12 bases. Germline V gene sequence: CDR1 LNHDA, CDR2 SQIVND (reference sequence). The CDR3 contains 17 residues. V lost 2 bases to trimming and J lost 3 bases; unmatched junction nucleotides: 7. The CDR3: CASSIRSSGRAEETQYF. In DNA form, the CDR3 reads TGTGCCAGTAGTATACGGTCTAGCGGGAGGGCCGAAGAGACCCAGTACTTC.

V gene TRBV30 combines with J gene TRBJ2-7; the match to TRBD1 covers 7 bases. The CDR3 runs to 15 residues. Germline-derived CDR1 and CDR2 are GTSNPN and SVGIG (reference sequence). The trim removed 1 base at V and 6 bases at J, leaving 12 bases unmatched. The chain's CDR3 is CAWSGGVEQGSEQYF. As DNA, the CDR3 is TGTGCCTGGAGTGGGGGCGTTGAACAGGGGAGCGAGCAGTACTTC.

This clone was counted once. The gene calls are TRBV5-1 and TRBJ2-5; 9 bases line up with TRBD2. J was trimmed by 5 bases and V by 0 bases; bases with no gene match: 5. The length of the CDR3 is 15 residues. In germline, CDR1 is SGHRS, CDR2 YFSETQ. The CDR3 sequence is CASSLEPSGAETQYF. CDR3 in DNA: TGCGCCAGCAGCTTGGAACCTAGCGGGGCTGAGACCCAGTACTTC.

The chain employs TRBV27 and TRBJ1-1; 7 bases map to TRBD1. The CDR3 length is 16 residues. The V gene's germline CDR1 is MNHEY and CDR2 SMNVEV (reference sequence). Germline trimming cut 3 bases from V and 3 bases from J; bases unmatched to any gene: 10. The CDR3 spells CASSFTGAGRYTEAFF. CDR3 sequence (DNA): TGTGCCAGCAGTTTCACAGGGGCCGGGAGATACACTGAAGCTTTCTTT.

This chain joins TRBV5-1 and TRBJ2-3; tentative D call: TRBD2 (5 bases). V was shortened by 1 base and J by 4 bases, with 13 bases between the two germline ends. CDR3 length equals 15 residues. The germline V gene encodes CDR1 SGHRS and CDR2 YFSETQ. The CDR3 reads CASSLPAENSDTQYF. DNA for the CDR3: TGCGCCAGCAGCTTGCCAGCGGAGAACTCAGATACGCAGTATTTT.

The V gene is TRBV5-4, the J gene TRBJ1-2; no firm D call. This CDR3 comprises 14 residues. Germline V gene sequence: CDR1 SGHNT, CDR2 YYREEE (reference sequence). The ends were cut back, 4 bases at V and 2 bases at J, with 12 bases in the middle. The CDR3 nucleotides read TGTGCCAGCAGCAGGGAAGGGAAGAACTATGGCTACACCTTC. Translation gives CASSREGKNYGYTF.

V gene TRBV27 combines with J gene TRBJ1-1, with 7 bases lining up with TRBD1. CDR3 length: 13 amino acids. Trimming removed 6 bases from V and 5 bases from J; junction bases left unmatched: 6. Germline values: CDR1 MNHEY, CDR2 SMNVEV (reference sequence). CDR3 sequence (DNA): TGTGCCAGCAGCTACAGGGGAGAGACTGAAGCTTTCTTT. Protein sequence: CASSYRGETEAFF.

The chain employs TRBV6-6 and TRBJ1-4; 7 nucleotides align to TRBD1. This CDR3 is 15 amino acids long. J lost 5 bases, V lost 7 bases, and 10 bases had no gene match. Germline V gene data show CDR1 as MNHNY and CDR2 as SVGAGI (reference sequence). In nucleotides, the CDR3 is TGTGCCAGCACCTACAGGGAAGGGGGCAATGAAAAACTGTTTTTT. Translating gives CASTYREGGNEKLFF.